The source of this T cell receptor (beta chain) is a study of read filtering for tumor transcriptome and immune sequencing. About the research overall: By R-ISS, stages I, II and III held about 8, 16 and 7 patients. Broader study findings: Compared with RNA-seq, IR-seq gave much higher clonotype depth and reliability.

The junction had 2 bases not matched to a gene; V was cut back by 1 base and J by 3 bases. The length of the CDR3 is 14 residues. Germline V gives CDR1 LGHNA, CDR2 YSLEER. This library used roughly 0.4 ug RNA and molecular barcoded adaptors spanning alpha/delta and beta/gamma chains. TCRdb used MiXCR to reprocess the reads, holding one entry per CDR3 protein. This sample has 100,000 to 150,000 distinct CDR3 sequences; over 10% occur once, and the top ten carry around 8.3%. This clonotype was seen ten or more times. Antigen: not known. The TCR sequence derives from a donor at least 40 years old with multiple myeloma. The genes are TRBV4-3 and TRBJ1-1; 7 bases are a match to TRBD1. Specimen: a population of CD138-negative cells sorted from bone marrow. For the CDR3, the DNA is TGCGCCAGCAGCCAAGGACAGGGAGACACTGAAGCTTTCTTT. It yields the protein CASSQGQGDTEAFF.